The rows below give T cell receptor beta chains drawn from one sample of a study of blood T cell repertoires in COVID-19. TCRdb's table, derived via immunoSEQ multiplex PCR, lists solely in-frame clones and lacks some. This table has a few hundred thousand clones, 80% to 85% appearing once. The sequenced sample was peripheral blood. The source of these receptors is an older woman with acute or convalescent COVID-19. CDR3s include the opening cysteine and the closing phenylalanine or tryptophan. The D gene is left open where the match is weak. Rows may omit the clone size; those that give it use once, few, many or a size class.

D: TRBD1
J: TRBJ1-1
size: .
length: 14
V: TRBV5-1
CDR3: CASSAGGVWTEAFF
DNA: TGCGCCAGCAGCGCAGGGGGCGTGTGGACTGAAGCTTTCTTT

D: .
J: TRBJ1-2
size: .
length: 13
V: TRBV14
CDR3: CASSQSRNYGYTF
DNA: TGTGCCAGCAGCCAATCGCGTAACTATGGCTACACCTTC

D: .
J: TRBJ2-2
size: .
length: 14
V: TRBV6-5
CDR3: CAKRWTLDRGELFF
DNA: TGTGCCAAGAGGTGGACTCTTGACCGAGGGGAGCTGTTTTTT

D: TRBD2
J: TRBJ2-2
size: few
length: 17
V: TRBV19
CDR3: CASSMENLAGVTGELFF
DNA: TGTGCCAGTAGTATGGAGAACCTAGCGGGGGTTACCGGGGAGCTGTTTTTT

D: .
J: TRBJ1-1
size: .
length: 15
V: TRBV29-1
CDR3: CSVDLIGASNTEAFF
DNA: TGCAGCGTCGATCTGATAGGGGCCAGCAACACTGAAGCTTTCTTT

D: .
J: TRBJ1-1
size: .
length: 16
V: TRBV5-5
CDR3: CASSLYQGGLGTEAFF
DNA: TGTGCCAGCAGCTTGTATCAGGGAGGGCTTGGCACTGAAGCTTTCTTT

D: TRBD1
J: TRBJ1-5
size: .
length: 14
V: TRBV6-1
CDR3: CASSEQGVNQPQHF
DNA: TGTGCCAGCAGTGAACAGGGGGTCAATCAGCCCCAGCATTTT

D: .
J: TRBJ1-1
size: .
length: 15
V: TRBV28
CDR3: CASSPEGRANTEAFF
DNA: TGTGCCAGCAGTCCGGAGGGACGGGCGAACACTGAAGCTTTCTTT

D: TRBD2
J: TRBJ2-1
size: .
length: 18
V: TRBV10-3
CDR3: CAISEGSGGPSSYNEQFF
DNA: TGTGCCATCAGTGAGGGTAGCGGGGGGCCAAGCTCCTACAATGAGCAGTTCTTC

D: .
J: TRBJ2-7
size: .
length: 13
V: TRBV6-5
CDR3: CAIRSGVSYEQYF
DNA: TGTGCCATCAGATCAGGGGTCTCCTACGAGCAGTACTTC

D: TRBD1
J: TRBJ1-2
size: .
length: 18
V: TRBV4-1
CDR3: CASSVDSPGTGGPRGYTF
DNA: TGCGCCAGCAGCGTTGATAGCCCCGGGACAGGGGGACCGCGAGGCTACACCTTC

D: TRBD1
J: TRBJ1-6
size: .
length: 19
V: TRBV5-6
CDR3: CASRSWGQGISSYNSPLHF
DNA: TGTGCCAGCAGAAGCTGGGGACAGGGGATAAGCTCCTATAATTCACCCCTCCACTTT

D: .
J: TRBJ1-1
size: .
length: 15
V: TRBV5-1
CDR3: CASSLGGGMNTEAFF
DNA: TGCGCCAGCAGCTTGGGTGGGGGCATGAACACTGAAGCTTTCTTT

D: TRBD2
J: TRBJ2-1
size: once
length: 13
V: TRBV11-2
CDR3: CASSFWGGNEQFF
DNA: TGTGCCAGCAGCTTTTGGGGGGGCAATGAGCAGTTCTTC

D: .
J: TRBJ1-1
size: .
length: 12
V: TRBV9
CDR3: CASSGSGTEAFF
DNA: TGTGCCAGCAGCGGTTCAGGGACTGAAGCTTTCTTT

D: .
J: TRBJ1-1
size: once
length: 12
V: TRBV29-1
CDR3: CSVGEFDTEAFF
DNA: TGCAGCGTTGGAGAGTTCGACACTGAAGCTTTCTTT

D: TRBD2
J: TRBJ2-1
size: .
length: 14
V: TRBV27
CDR3: CASSFGTTYNEQFF
DNA: TGTGCCAGCAGTTTCGGGACTACTTACAATGAGCAGTTCTTC

D: .
J: TRBJ1-2
size: .
length: 15
V: TRBV11-2
CDR3: CASSLDPAGNYGYTF
DNA: TGTGCCAGCAGCTTAGATCCGGCAGGGAACTATGGCTACACCTTC

D: .
J: TRBJ1-2
size: few
length: 13
V: TRBV10-3
CDR3: CAISAADSPGYTF
DNA: TGTGCCATCAGTGCCGCGGACAGCCCCGGCTACACCTTC

D: TRBD1
J: TRBJ2-1
size: .
length: 15
V: TRBV5-1
CDR3: CASSSTGSSYNEQFF
DNA: TGCGCCAGCAGCTCGACAGGGAGCTCCTACAATGAGCAGTTCTTC

D: TRBD1
J: TRBJ2-1
size: .
length: 15
V: TRBV9
CDR3: CASSQGQGNYNEQFF
DNA: TGTGCCAGCAGCCAGGGACAGGGAAACTACAATGAGCAGTTCTTC

D: TRBD2
J: TRBJ2-5
size: .
length: 16
V: TRBV7-9
CDR3: CASSLGGSGGQETQYF
DNA: TGTGCCAGCAGCTTAGGTGGTAGCGGGGGGCAAGAGACCCAGTACTTC

D: TRBD1
J: TRBJ1-1
size: few
length: 16
V: TRBV4-1
CDR3: CASSRAMTGVDTEAFF
DNA: TGCGCCAGCAGCCGAGCAATGACAGGGGTTGACACTGAAGCTTTCTTT

D: .
J: TRBJ1-6
size: .
length: 13
V: TRBV6-6
CDR3: CASSLRGNSPLHF
DNA: TGTGCCAGCAGTTTACGGGGAAATTCACCCCTCCACTTT

D: .
J: TRBJ2-3
size: .
length: 15
V: TRBV18
CDR3: CASSIWGTSTDTQYF
DNA: TGTGCCAGCTCAATATGGGGGACTAGCACAGATACGCAGTATTTT

D: .
J: TRBJ1-2
size: .
length: 14
V: TRBV6-5
CDR3: CASVLGDINYGYTF
DNA: TGTGCCAGCGTATTAGGGGATATTAACTATGGCTACACCTTC

D: .
J: TRBJ2-1
size: .
length: 13
V: TRBV13
CDR3: CASSRGGGNEQFF
DNA: TGTGCCAGCAGCCGCGGGGGCGGAAATGAGCAGTTCTTC

D: .
J: TRBJ1-4
size: .
length: 15
V: TRBV2
CDR3: CASSRSRGPNEKLFF
DNA: TGTGCCAGCAGCAGAAGCAGGGGCCCGAATGAAAAACTGTTTTTT

D: .
J: TRBJ1-4
size: .
length: 17
V: TRBV7-6
CDR3: CASSPFPLTATNEKLFF
DNA: TGTGCCAGCAGCCCCTTCCCCCTAACCGCAACTAATGAAAAACTGTTTTTT

D: .
J: TRBJ1-1
size: .
length: 15
V: TRBV10-3
CDR3: CAISEQPRVGTEAFF
DNA: TGTGCCATCAGTGAACAACCCAGGGTCGGCACTGAAGCTTTCTTT

D: .
J: TRBJ1-1
size: .
length: 13
V: TRBV29-1
CDR3: CSVEFTSNTEAFF
DNA: TGCAGCGTTGAATTCACCAGTAACACTGAAGCTTTCTTT